This T cell receptor beta chain was documented in a study of Tregs in tolerant kidney transplant recipients. Broader study findings: Donor-specific Treg expansion exceeded global Treg expansion in tolerant patients, suggesting antigen drive. The most relevant donor-specific Treg TCRbeta repertoire apparently came from expansion with activated donor B cells. Few patients were studied, so findings need validation in larger groups.

Data came from immunoSEQ multiplex PCR; TCRdb stores just in-frame clones and leaves some out. Here the sample spans roughly 86,000 clones, roughly 93% being singletons. Mixed chimerism was transient after nonmyeloablative marrow transplants from related graft donors. Comments on this clone: What it binds is not known.

CDR1 SGDLS and CDR2 YYNGEE come from the germline V gene. The CDR3 has 16 residues. Trimming pared 4 bases from V and 2 bases from J, leaving 17 bases between. The receptor comes from a human patient who received a combined kidney and bone marrow transplant. The graft donor may have given rise to some T cells. The chain is built from TRBV9 and TRBJ2-3; a weak D match, TRBD2 (6 bases). The source material was CD4+ T cells from blood (PBMCs), sampled 12 months after the transplant. For the CDR3, the DNA is TGTGCCAGCAGCCGACGGGGGAGACAAAACACAGATACGCAGTATTTT. It translates to CASSRRGRQNTDTQYF.